The 2 T cell receptor beta chains reported below all come from one sample, sequenced in a study of blood T cell repertoires in COVID-19 (dated by TCRdb to about 2020). The receptor library was made with the immunoSEQ multiplex PCR assay. Entries here come from immuneACCESS through TCRdb and include only in-frame sequences with V and J called. Some clones fail to appear in such tables; in the studies checked, an unresolved V gene covers under half of the shortfall, and the cause of the remainder is unknown. For this sample there are 110,000 or so clones; roughly 80% appear just once. The ten largest clones take up 18% of the sample. The sample was peripheral blood. The source of these receptors is a woman aged 60 to 75 with acute or convalescent COVID-19.

This clone was counted a few times. The chain uses TRBV14 and TRBJ1-2; possible D gene TRBD1, 5 bases. This CDR3 spans 15 amino acids. V was clipped by 6 bases and J by 0 bases, with 14 bases between them. The germline gives CDR1 SGHDN, CDR2 FVKESK. The CDR3 DNA sequence: TGTGCCAGCAGGCCGATCTCAGGGACTAACTATGGCTACACCTTC. Its protein is CASRPISGTNYGYTF. The full variable domain, rest sourced from reference TRBV14 and TRBJ1-2, is EAGVTQFPSHSVIEKGQTVTLRCDPISGHDNLYWYRRVMGKEIKFLLHFVKESKQDESGMPNNRFLAERTGGTYSTLKVQPAELEDSGVYFCASRPISGTNYGYTFGSGTRLTVV.

This clone was recorded many times. Other nucleotide sequences in the sample specify the same CDR3. The chain is built from TRBV12-3 or TRBV12-4 and TRBJ2-7; D is perhaps TRBD1 (6 bases). V lost 6 bases and J lost 4, with 10 bases in between. The CDR3 contains 12 residues. The CDR3: CASSPGQYEQYF. The CDR3 nucleotides read TGTGCCAGCAGCCCAGGACAGTACGAGCAGTACTTC.